This T cell receptor beta chain was recovered during a study of cytomegalovirus exposure and HLA in healthy donors. PCR employed 60 Vbeta and 13 Jbeta primers. TCRdb keeps only in-frame clones here, not all; method: immunoSEQ multiplex PCR. The sample shows 75,000 to 100,000 clones, approximately 64% of them seen only once. Trimming left V 7 bases short and J 0 bases short, with 10 bases between. This CDR3 spans 14 amino acids. The germline V gene has CDR1 MNHNY and CDR2 SVGAGI (reference sequence). This clone was recorded a few times. Source material: PBMCs. This chain uses TRBV6-6 with TRBJ2-1; TRBD1 is a possible D gene (6 bases). The receptor comes from a man between 60 and 75 years old in good health and CMV-seronegative. CDR3 nucleotides: TGTGCCAGCAACCAGGGGAGCTCCTACAATGAGCAGTTCTTC. This gives the protein CASNQGSSYNEQFF.